This T cell receptor (beta chain) was identified during a study of T cell responses to AZD1222 COVID-19 vaccine. General observations from the study: Targeting of unmutated variant regions was reportedly seen in nearly half of spike-specific TCRs. Donor demographics were predominantly white British with a female majority; clonal diversity may be underestimated. Among those given AZD1222, only six were seropositive at baseline.

Germline V gene data show CDR1 as MNHEY and CDR2 as SVGAGI. The V end lost 2 bases, the J end lost 1 base, and 6 bases lay between the germline ends. The length of the CDR3 is 14 residues. Sequencing used immunoSEQ multiplex PCR; TCRdb keeps in-frame clones, though not all of them. The sample yields under 70,000 clones, roughly 80% seen once. As for this clone: The antigen remains unidentified.

This TCR was sampled from an adult in good health. The sequencing here drew on peripheral blood, taken on day 0 of AZD1222 vaccination. This chain uses TRBV6-5 with TRBJ1-3, with TRBD1 as a possible D gene (5 bases). Here the CDR3 DNA reads TGTGCCAGCAGTTACGCAGGGTCTGGAAACACCATATATTTT. Translating gives CASSYAGSGNTIYF.